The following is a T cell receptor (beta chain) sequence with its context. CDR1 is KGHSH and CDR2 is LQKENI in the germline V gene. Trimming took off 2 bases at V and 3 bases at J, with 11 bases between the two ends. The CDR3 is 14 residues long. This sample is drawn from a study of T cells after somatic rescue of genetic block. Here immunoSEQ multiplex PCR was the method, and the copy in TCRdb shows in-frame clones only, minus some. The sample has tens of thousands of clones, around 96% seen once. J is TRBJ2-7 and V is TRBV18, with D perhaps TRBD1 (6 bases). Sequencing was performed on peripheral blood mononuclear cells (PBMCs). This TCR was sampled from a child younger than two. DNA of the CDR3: TGTGCCAGCTCACCATTGGCACAGGGCTACGAGCAGTACTTC. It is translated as CASSPLAQGYEQYF.